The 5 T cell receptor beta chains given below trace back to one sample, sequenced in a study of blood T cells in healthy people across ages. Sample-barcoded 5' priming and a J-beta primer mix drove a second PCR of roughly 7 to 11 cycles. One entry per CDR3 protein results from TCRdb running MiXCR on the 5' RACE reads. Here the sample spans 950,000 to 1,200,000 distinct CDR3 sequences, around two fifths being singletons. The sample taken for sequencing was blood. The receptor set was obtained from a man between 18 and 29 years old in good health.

DNA of the CDR3: TGCAGTGCTAGAGATCCGCTGTCTAATTCACCCCTCCACTTT. Its protein product is CSARDPLSNSPLHF. The chain couples TRBV20-1 to TRBJ1-6; D gene unclear. Germline values: CDR1 DFQATT, CDR2 SNEGSKA (reference sequence). There are 14 residues in the CDR3. V lost 0 bases and J 6 bases, leaving 9 bases between the germline ends.

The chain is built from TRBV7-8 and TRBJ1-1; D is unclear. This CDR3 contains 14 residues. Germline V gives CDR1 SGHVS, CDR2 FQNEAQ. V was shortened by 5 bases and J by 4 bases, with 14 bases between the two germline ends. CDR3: CASSPPDWGTEAFF. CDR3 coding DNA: TGTGCCAGCAGCCCCCCCGACTGGGGCACTGAAGCTTTCTTT.

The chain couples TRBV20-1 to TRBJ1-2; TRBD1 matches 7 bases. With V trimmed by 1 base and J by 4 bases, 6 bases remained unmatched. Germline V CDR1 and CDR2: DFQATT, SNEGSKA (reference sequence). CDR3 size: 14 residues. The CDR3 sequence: CSARVGDRVYGYTF. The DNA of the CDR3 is TGCAGTGCTAGAGTTGGAGACAGGGTCTATGGCTACACCTTC.

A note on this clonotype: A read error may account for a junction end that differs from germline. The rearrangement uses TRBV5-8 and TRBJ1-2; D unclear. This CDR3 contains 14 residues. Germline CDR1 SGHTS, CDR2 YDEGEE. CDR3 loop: CASGVIRTNYGSTF. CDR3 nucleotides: TGTGCCAGCGGCGTGATCAGAACTAACTATGGCTCCACCTTC.

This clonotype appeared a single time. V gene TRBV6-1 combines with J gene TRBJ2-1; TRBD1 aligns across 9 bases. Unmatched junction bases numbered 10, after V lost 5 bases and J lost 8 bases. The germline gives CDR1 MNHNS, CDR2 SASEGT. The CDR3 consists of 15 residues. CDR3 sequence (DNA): TGTGCCAGCAGTATAGGACAAAGGGACAGGGATGAGCAGTTCTTC. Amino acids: CASSIGQRDRDEQFF.